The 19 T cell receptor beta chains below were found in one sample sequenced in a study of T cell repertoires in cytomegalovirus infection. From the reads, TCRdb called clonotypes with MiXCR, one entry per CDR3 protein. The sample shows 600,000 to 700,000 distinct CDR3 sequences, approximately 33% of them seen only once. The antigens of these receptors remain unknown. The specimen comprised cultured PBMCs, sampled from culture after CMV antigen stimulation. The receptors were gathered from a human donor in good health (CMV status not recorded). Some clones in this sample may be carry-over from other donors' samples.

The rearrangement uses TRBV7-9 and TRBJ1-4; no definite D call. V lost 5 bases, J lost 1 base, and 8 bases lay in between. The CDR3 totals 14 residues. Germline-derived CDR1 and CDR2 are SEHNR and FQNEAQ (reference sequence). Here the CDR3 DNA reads TGTGCCAGCAGCCACAGACTAACTAATGAAAAACTGTTTTTT. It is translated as CASSHRLTNEKLFF.

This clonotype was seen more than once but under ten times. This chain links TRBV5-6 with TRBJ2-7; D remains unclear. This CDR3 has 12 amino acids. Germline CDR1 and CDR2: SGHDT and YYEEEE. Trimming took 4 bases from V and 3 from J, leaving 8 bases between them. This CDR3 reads CASSREHYEQYF. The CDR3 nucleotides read TGTGCCAGCAGCCGAGAACACTACGAGCAGTACTTC.

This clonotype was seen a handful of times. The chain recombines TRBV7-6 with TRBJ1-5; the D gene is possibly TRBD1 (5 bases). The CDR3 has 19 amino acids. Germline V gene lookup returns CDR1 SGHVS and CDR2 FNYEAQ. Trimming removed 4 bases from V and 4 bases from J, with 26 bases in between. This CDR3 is CASSSIISGTPPCNQPQHF. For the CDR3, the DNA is TGTGCCAGCAGCTCCATAATATCCGGGACTCCTCCTTGTAATCAGCCCCAGCATTTT.

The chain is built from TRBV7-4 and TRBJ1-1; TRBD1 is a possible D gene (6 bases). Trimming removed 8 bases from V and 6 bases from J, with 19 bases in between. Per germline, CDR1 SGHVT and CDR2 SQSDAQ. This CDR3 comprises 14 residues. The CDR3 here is CASFPQTGPSEAFF. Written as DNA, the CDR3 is TGTGCCAGCTTTCCCCAAACAGGGCCGTCTGAAGCTTTCTTT.

CDR3 nucleotides: TGTGCCAGCAGTTTCCCAGGGGGGCGCGGCTACACCTTC. The encoded protein is CASSFPGGRGYTF. The rearrangement links TRBV28 to TRBJ1-2; 7 nucleotides match TRBD1. With V trimmed by 3 bases and J by 8 bases, 6 bases remained unmatched. Germline CDR1 and CDR2: MDHEN and SYDVKM. The length of the CDR3 is 13 residues.

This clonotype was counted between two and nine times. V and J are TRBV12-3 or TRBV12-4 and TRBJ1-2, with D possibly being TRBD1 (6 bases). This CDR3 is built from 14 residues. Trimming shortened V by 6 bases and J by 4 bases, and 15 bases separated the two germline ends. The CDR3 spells CASSELQGFYGYTF. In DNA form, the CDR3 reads TGTGCCAGCAGCGAACTACAGGGCTTCTATGGCTACACCTTC.

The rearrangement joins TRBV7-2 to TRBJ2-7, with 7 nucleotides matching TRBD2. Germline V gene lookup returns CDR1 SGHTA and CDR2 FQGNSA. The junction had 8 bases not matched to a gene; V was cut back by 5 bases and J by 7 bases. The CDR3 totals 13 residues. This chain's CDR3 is CASSPEWGGEQYF. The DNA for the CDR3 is TGTGCCAGCAGCCCTGAGTGGGGGGGGGAGCAGTACTTC.

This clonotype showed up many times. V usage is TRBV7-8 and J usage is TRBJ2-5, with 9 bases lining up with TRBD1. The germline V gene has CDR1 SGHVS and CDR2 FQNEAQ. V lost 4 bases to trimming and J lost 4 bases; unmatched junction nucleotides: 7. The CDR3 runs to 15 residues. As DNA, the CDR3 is TGTGCCAGCAGCTCCACGGGGACAGGGTTAGAGACCCAGTACTTC. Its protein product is CASSSTGTGLETQYF.

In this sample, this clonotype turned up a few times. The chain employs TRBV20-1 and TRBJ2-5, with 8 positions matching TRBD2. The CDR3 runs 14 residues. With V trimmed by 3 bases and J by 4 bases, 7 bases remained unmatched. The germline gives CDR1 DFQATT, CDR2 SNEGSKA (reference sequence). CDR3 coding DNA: TGCAGTGCTAGCAAGCGGGAGTATAGAGAGACCCAGTACTTC. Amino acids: CSASKREYRETQYF.

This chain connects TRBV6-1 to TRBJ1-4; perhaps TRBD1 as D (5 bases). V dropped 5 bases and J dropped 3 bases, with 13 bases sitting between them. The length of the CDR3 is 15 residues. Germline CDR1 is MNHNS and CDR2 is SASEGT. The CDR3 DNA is TGTGCCAGCAGTTACCGGGGCAGACCTAATGAAAAACTGTTTTTT. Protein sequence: CASSYRGRPNEKLFF.

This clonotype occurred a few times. The CDR3 here is CSARDPLSDYNEQFF. The DNA of the CDR3 is TGCAGTGCTAGAGATCCCCTTAGCGACTACAATGAGCAGTTCTTC. V is TRBV20-1 and J is TRBJ2-1; D may be TRBD2 (5 bases). Germline V gene data show CDR1 as DFQATT and CDR2 as SNEGSKA (reference sequence). With 0 bases removed from V and 3 bases from J, the gap between germline ends came to 12 bases. The CDR3 totals 15 residues.

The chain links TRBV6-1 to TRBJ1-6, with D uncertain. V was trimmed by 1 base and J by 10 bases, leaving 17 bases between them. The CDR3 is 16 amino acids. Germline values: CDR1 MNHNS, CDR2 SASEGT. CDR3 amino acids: CASSEGRPGFDSPLHF. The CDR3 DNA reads TGTGCCAGCAGTGAAGGGAGGCCGGGTTTCGACTCACCCCTCCACTTT.

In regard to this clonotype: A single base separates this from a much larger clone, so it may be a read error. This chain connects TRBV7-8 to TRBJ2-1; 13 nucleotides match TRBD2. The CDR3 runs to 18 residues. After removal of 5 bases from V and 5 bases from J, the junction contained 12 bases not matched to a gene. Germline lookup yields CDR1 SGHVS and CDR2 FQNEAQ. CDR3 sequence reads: CASSPGLAGAGVHNEQFF. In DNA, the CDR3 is TGTGCCAGCAGCCCAGGACTAGCGGGAGCGGGGGTGCACAATGAGCAGTTCTTC.

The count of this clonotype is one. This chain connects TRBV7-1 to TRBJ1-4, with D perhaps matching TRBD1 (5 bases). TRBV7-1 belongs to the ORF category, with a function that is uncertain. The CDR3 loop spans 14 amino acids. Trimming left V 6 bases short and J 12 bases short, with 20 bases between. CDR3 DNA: TGTGCCAGCAGGCCCGGGACCTCGGGGGGGGAACTGTTTTTT. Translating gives CASRPGTSGGELFF.

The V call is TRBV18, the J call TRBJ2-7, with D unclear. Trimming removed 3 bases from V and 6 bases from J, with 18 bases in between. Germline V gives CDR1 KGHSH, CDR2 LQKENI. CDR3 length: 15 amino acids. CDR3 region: CASSPQEGFGGEQYF. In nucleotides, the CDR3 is TGTGCCAGCTCACCGCAGGAAGGATTTGGTGGCGAGCAGTACTTC.

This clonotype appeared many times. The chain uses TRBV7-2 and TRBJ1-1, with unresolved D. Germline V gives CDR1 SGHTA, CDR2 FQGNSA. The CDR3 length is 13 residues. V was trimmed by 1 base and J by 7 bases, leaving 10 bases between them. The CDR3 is CASSLGAGLEAFF. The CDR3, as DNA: TGTGCCAGCAGCTTAGGCGCTGGCCTTGAAGCTTTCTTT. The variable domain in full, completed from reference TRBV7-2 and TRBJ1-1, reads GAGVSQSPSNKVTEKGKDVELRCDPISGHTALYWYRQSLGQGLEFLIYFQGNSAPDKSGLPSDRFSAERTGGSVSTLTIQRTQQEDSAVYLCASSLGAGLEAFFGQGTRLTVV.

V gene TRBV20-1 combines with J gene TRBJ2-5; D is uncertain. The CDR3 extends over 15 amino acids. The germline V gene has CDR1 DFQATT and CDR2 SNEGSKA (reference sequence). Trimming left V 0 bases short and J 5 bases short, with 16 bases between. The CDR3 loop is CSARDPAVPMETQYF. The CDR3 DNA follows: TGCAGTGCTAGAGATCCCGCAGTCCCGATGGAGACCCAGTACTTC.

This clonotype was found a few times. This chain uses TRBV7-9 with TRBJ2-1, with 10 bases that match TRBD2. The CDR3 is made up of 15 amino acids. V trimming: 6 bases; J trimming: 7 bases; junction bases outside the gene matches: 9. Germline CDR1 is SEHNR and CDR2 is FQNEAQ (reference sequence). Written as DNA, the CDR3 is TGTGCCAGCAGTTCCAGCGGGGGGGCCGGGAATGAGCAGTTCTTC. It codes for CASSSSGGAGNEQFF.

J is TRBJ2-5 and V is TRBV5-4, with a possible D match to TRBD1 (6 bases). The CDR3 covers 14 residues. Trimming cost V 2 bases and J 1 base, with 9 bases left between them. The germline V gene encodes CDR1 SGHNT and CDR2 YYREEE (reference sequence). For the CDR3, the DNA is TGTGCCAGCAGCTTTGGACAGCTCCAAGAGACCCAGTACTTC. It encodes CASSFGQLQETQYF.